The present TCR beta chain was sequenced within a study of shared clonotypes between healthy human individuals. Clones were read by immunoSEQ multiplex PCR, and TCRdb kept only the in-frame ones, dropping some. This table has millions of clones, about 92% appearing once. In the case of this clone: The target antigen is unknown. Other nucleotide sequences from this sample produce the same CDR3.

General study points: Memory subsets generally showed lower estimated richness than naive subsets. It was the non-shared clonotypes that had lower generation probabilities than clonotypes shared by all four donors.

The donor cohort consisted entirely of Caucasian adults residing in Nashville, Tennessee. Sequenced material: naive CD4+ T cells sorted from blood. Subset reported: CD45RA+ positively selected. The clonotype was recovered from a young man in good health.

As DNA, the CDR3 is TGTGCCAGCTCACCGGTAGGGCAGGATCAGCCCCAGCATTTT. Protein product: CASSPVGQDQPQHF. The rearrangement joins TRBV18 to TRBJ1-5; D is undetermined. The CDR3 covers 14 residues. V lost 3 bases and J lost 5, with 11 bases in between. CDR1 and CDR2 from the germline V gene are KGHSH and LQKENI.